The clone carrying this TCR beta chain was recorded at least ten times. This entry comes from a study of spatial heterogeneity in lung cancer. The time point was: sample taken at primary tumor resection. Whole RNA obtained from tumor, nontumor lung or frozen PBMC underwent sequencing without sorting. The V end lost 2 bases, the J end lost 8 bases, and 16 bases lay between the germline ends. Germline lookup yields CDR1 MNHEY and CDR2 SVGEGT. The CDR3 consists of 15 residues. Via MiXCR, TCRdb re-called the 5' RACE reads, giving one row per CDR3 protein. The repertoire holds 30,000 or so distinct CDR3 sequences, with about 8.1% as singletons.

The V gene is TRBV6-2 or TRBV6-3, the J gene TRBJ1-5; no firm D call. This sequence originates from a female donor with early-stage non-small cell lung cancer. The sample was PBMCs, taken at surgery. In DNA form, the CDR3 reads TGTGCCAGCAGTTACCGGGTTTACGTCACAGAGCCCCAGCATTTT. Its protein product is CASSYRVYVTEPQHF.